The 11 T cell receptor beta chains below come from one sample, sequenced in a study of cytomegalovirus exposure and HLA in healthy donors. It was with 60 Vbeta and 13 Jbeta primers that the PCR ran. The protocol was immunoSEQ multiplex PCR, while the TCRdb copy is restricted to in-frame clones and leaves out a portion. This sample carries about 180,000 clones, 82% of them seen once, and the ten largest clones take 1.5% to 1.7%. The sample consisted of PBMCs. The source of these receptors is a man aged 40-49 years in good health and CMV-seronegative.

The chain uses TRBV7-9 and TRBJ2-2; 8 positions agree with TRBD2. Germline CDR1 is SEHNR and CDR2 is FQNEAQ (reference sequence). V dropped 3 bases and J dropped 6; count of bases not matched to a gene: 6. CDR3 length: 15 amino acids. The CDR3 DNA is TGTGCCAGCAGCTTGCTTGCGGGGGGAGCCGGGGAGCTGTTTTTT. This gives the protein CASSLLAGGAGELFF.

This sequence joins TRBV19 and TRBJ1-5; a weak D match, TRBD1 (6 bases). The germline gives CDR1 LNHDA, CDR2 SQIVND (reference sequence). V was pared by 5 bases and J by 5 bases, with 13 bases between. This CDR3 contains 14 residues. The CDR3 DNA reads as TGTGCCAGTAGTCCCAGACAGGAACATCAGCCCCAGCATTTT. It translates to CASSPRQEHQPQHF. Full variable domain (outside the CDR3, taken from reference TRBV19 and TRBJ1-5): DGGITQSPKYLFRKEGQNVTLSCEQNLNHDAMYWYRQDPGQGLRLIYYSQIVNDFQKGDIAEGYSVSREKKESFPLTVTSAQKNPTAFYLCASSPRQEHQPQHFGDGTRLSIL.

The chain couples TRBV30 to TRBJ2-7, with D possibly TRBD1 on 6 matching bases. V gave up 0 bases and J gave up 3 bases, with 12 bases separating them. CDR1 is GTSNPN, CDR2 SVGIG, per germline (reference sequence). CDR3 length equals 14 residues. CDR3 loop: CAWSVRDISYEQYF. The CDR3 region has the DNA TGTGCCTGGAGTGTACGGGACATCAGCTACGAGCAGTACTTC.

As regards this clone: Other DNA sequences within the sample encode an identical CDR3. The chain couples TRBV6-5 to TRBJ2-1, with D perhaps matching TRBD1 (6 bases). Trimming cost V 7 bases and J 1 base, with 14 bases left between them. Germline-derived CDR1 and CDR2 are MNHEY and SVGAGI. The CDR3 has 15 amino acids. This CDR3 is CASNNAGASYNEQFF. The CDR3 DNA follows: TGTGCCAGCAATAATGCAGGGGCTTCCTACAATGAGCAGTTCTTC.

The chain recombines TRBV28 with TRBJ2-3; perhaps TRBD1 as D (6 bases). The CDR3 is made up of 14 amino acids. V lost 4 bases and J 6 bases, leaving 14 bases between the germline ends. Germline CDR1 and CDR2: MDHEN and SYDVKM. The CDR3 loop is CASSSGTTFDTQYF. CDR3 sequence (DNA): TGTGCCAGCAGTTCCGGGACAACGTTCGATACGCAGTATTTT.

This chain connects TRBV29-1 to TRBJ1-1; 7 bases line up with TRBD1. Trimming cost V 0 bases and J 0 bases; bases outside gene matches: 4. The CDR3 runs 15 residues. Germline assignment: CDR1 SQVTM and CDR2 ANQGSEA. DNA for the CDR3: TGCAGCGTTGAAGAGACAGGGTTAATGAACACTGAAGCTTTCTTT. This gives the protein CSVEETGLMNTEAFF.

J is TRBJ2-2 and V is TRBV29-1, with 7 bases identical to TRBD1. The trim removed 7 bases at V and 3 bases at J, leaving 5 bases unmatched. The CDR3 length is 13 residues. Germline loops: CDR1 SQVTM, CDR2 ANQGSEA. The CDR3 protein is CSADRADTGELFF. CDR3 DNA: TGCAGCGCTGACAGGGCCGACACCGGGGAGCTGTTTTTT.

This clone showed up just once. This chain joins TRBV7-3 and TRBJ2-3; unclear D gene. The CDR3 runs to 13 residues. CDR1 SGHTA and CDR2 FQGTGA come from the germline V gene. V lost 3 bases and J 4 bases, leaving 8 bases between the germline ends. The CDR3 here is CASSFGGPDTQYF. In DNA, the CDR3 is TGTGCCAGCAGCTTCGGTGGGCCAGATACGCAGTATTTT.

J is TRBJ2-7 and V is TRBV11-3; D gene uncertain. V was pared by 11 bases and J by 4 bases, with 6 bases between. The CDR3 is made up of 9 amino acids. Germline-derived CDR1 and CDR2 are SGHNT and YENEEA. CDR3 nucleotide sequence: TGTGCCGGGCAATACGAGCAGTACTTC. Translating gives CAGQYEQYF.

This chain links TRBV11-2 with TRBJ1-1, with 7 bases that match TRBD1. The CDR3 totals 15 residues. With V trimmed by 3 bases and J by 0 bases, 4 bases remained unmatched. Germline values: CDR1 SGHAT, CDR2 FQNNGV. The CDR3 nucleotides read TGTGCCAGCAGCTTGGACAGGCTTATGAACACTGAAGCTTTCTTT. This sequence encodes CASSLDRLMNTEAFF.

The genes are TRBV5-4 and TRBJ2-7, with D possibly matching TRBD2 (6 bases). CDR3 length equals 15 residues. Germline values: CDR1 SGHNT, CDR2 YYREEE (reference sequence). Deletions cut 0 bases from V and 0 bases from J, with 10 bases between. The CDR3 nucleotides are TGTGCCAGCAGCTTGGGAGGCGGGGCCTCCTACGAGCAGTACTTC. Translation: CASSLGGGASYEQYF.